This T cell receptor (beta chain) came from a study of blood T cells in healthy people across ages (dated by TCRdb to between 2014 and 2017). In the study overall: In model experiments, template switching captured about one uniquely barcoded TCR beta cDNA molecule for every two T cells. The donors were divided into four age groups: young (average roughly 17 years), middle-aged (about 40), aged (approximately 64) and long-lived (82). Age-related changes in TCR beta repertoire diversity were measured in the study by deep sequencing normalized with unique cDNA molecular identifiers. The study analyzed two additional independent replicas of 1 million unique cDNA reads from the same blood draw for two donors, one aged 18 to 29 and one aged 80 or older. Beyond this particular receptor, the publication reports: Estimates of total diversity from one million sequenced T cells were regarded as lower bounds and underestimates. Donor CMV infection status was unknown, potentially confounding age-related changes in expanded clonotypes. Compared with the aged group, more naive CD4+ T cells, fewer expanded clones and increased TCR diversity were shown by the long-lived group, suggesting age selection. As age increased, observed TCR beta diversity per million T cells dropped in a roughly linear way, and a significant reduction was already evident by age about 40. Since profiling was done on bulk unsorted PBMCs, naive and antigen-experienced compartments could not be conclusively compared. The percentage of naive T cells measured by flow cytometry correlated strongly with observed TCR beta diversity.

Libraries were prepared through 5' RACE. Sequencing was carried out with an Illumina HiSeq 2500. A second PCR of about 6 to 12 cycles was run with a J-beta primer mix and a sample-barcoded 5' primer. Each TCR beta cDNA molecule received a unique molecular identifier from a template-switch 5' adaptor carrying 12 random nucleotides. Each sample yielded at least 2.5 million CDR3-containing paired-end reads. The Mint cDNA synthesis kit, primed by a TRBC-specific oligonucleotide, was used to synthesize first-strand cDNA from all RNA. Following uracil-DNA glycosylase treatment, all cDNA underwent a first 18-cycle PCR with the universal primers M1SS and BC2_uni_R. The paper's processing steps were these. Each sample was normalized by randomly selecting 1 million high-quality reads, each carrying a distinct molecular identifier. Instead of being binned into consensus sequences, reads with shared molecular identifiers were discarded. CDR3 identification, clonotype clustering and error correction used MiTCR with a Q25 quality threshold and the strictest error-elimination algorithm. Lower-bound total TCR beta diversity was estimated with a nonparametric unseen species model using Euler transformation. TCRdb ran its own pipeline on the public reads, namely fastp trimming at Q25 and MiXCR clone calling, and kept in-frame beta chains. Identical CDR3 protein sequences are pooled into one entry, listed with their most common genes and DNA. V and J calls and clone size were set by TCRdb, not the authors. This sample lists 800,000 to 950,000 distinct CDR3 sequences; almost 30% were detected once. 10% to 13% of the sample goes to the ten largest clones.

This clonotype was found a few times. Its recognized antigen is unknown. No base qualities exist here, and no much larger clone lies one base off it. The CDR3 starts with the cysteine, ends with the phenylalanine, and has 15 residues. The only DNA kept is the CDR3, 45 bases in frame from the first base. V loses 4 bases, J loses 6 bases, and the germline ends lie 18 bases apart. In the germline V gene, CDR1 corresponds to MDHEN and CDR2 to SYDVKM. The donors were some 36 Caucasian individuals from Russia, aged roughly 6 to 100 years, who were systemically healthy. Each donor gave approximately 9.3 milliliters of peripheral blood, collected into EDTA-treated Vacutainer tubes. PBMCs were isolated by Ficoll-Paque density-gradient centrifugation, with at least 6.5 million obtained per sample. Total RNA was extracted from PBMCs with Trizol reagent, with at least 6 micrograms obtained per sample. For every donor, flow cytometry on a PBMC aliquot measured the percentage of naive CD45RAhigh/CD27high T cells.

The sample was also reused in another study, on T cells of mothers and their children. The second study also describes: Nine systemically healthy Caucasian individuals served as donors, namely three mothers together with their six children. cDNA synthesis used all of the extracted RNA, with roughly 1.6 ug of RNA in each 15 ul reaction. In the second PCR, the M1S primer introduced both the sample barcodes and 2-4 random nucleotides. More than 8.5 million TCR beta CDR3 reads were obtained from each mother, and roughly 3 million reads were obtained from each child. In both related and unrelated pairs, thymic selection shapes the output of TCR recombination in a similar way, with inherited differences having only a minor effect. Related mother-child pairs always showed normalized repertoire overlap that was slightly higher than in unrelated mother-child pairs, though the difference was never significant. No persistent microchimeric T cell clones were detected, at a sensitivity of approximately 110 clones per million clonotypes. To look for features that set related mother-child pairs apart from unrelated individuals, the researchers ran deep NGS to compare the TCR beta repertoires of mothers and children. Mothers averaged about 37 +/- 4 years of age and children averaged roughly 11 +/- 4 years. After adapters were ligated using NEBNext reagents, the libraries underwent 100+100 nt paired-end sequencing on an Illumina HiSeq 2000. To prevent cross-contamination, the mother and child libraries were prepared a month apart and were sequenced in separate runs. Each donor had between roughly 500,000 and 2,100,000 distinct TCR beta clonotypes identified. Naive TCR beta clonotypes were estimated from low-frequency clonotypes matched to each donor's FACS-determined naive share, without sorting.

This receptor was identified in a middle-aged woman in good health. The sequence links TRBV28 to TRBJ1-1; a confident D gene designation cannot be given. The source material was blood. The DNA reads as follows: TGTGCCAGCAGTTCCCTCCCCCCGGAGAGCGCTGAAGCTTTCTTT. Translation gives CASSSLPPESAEAFF. Full variable domain (CDR3 extended with the reference TRBV28 and TRBJ1-1 proteins): DVKVTQSSRYLVKRTGEKVFLECVQDMDHENMFWYRQDPGLGLRLIYFSYDVKMKEKGDIPEGYSVSREKKERFSLILESASTNQTSMYLCASSSLPPESAEAFFGQGTRLTVV.